This T cell receptor (beta chain) was recovered during a study of human T cells and chemical hapten exposure. One entry per CDR3 protein, called by TCRdb with MiXCR from the RACE reads. The sample has more than 70,000 distinct CDR3 sequences; approximately 11% are singletons. Time point of the sample: patch test 3, about 24 weeks after DPC sensitization. Regarding treatment: therapeutic diphenylcyclopropenone sensitization with weekly scalp DPC. In germline, CDR1 is MDHEN, CDR2 SYDVKM. V gave up 10 bases and J gave up 0 bases; unmatched junction bases: 12. The CDR3 consists of 16 residues. The table lists this clonotype with a count of one.

This material consisted of whole blood, taken in connection with sensitization to the hapten diphenylcyclopropenone (DPC). This receptor was obtained from a woman in her thirties with alopecia areata. Some clones in this sample may be carry-over from other donors' samples. The chain uses TRBV28 and TRBJ1-2, with 9 bases identical to TRBD1. The CDR3 reads CATRRDRAIANYGYTF. CDR3 nucleotide sequence: TGTGCCACCAGGCGGGACAGGGCCATAGCTAACTATGGCTACACCTTC.